The rows below give T cell receptor beta chains drawn from one sample of a study of technical replicates of blood from a handful of donors. The protocol was immunoSEQ multiplex PCR, while the TCRdb copy is restricted to in-frame clones and leaves out a portion. The sample records over 55,000 clones, approximately 96% being singletons. Sample: T cells isolated from PBMCs. The source is a human donor in good health. CDR3s include the opening cysteine and the closing phenylalanine or tryptophan.

j_gene: TRBJ2-7
v_gene: TRBV11-2
CDR3aa: CASSLLQGSFREQYF

j_gene: TRBJ2-1
v_gene: TRBV5-1
CDR3aa: CASRPAGGQSYNEQFF

j_gene: TRBJ2-7
v_gene: TRBV4-2
CDR3aa: CASSPLQREGPYEQYF

j_gene: TRBJ1-1
v_gene: TRBV27
CDR3aa: CARDREAFF

j_gene: TRBJ2-1
v_gene: TRBV28
CDR3aa: CASRTSGRVAYNEQFF

j_gene: TRBJ1-2
v_gene: TRBV2
CDR3aa: CASTEVDSYNYGYTF

j_gene: TRBJ1-4
v_gene: TRBV7-9
CDR3aa: CASSRGRGFFNEKLFF

j_gene: TRBJ2-1
v_gene: TRBV15
CDR3aa: CATSIVGLAEYGEQFF

j_gene: TRBJ2-1
v_gene: TRBV6-5
CDR3aa: CASTNGRPEGNEQFF

j_gene: TRBJ1-1
v_gene: TRBV6-1
CDR3aa: CASSPSEFRGTEAFF

j_gene: TRBJ2-7
v_gene: TRBV12-2
CDR3aa: CASRLGPTGDLPYEQYF

j_gene: TRBJ1-2
v_gene: TRBV25-1
CDR3aa: CASTGRGVGYTF

j_gene: TRBJ2-2
v_gene: TRBV5-1
CDR3aa: CASSLVQGPGELFF

j_gene: TRBJ2-1
v_gene: TRBV7-9
CDR3aa: CASSSGLAGLVGNEQFF

j_gene: TRBJ2-2
v_gene: TRBV4-2
CDR3aa: CASSQEGGDDTGELFF